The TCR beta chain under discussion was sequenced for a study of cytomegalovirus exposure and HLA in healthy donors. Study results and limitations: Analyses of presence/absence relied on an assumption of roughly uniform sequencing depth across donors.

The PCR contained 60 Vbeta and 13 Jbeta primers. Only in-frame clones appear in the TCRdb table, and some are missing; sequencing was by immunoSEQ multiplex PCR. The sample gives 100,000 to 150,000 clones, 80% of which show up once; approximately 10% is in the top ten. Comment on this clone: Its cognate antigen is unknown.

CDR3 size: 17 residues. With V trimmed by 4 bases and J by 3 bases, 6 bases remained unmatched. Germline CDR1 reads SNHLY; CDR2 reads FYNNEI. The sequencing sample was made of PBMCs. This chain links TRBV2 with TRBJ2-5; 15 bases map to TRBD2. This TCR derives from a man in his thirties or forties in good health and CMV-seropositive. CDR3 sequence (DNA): TGTGCCAGCAGTGGGGGGACTAGCGGGGGGCCAAAAGAGACCCAGTACTTC. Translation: CASSGGTSGGPKETQYF.